This T cell receptor beta chain was observed in a study of Graves' ophthalmopathy and Graves' hyperthyroidism. The overall study: The stable label applied to hyperthyroidism with no ophthalmopathy within 18 months of follow-up.

Germline CDR1 and CDR2: SQVTM and ANQGSEA. CDR3 length equals 15 residues. Trimming removed 4 bases from V and 3 bases from J, with 15 bases in between. Study conclusions and caveats: The model achieved over 60% sensitivity and less than 85% specificity for ophthalmopathy progression.

Uncontrolled infections, pregnancy, lactation or other autoimmune diseases led to patient exclusion. This clonotype has at least ten counts. Its antigen is not identified. Amplified material comprised TCR beta CDR3 regions derived from RNA transcripts. HTBI primers primed a first-round RT-PCR, and a second-round multiplex PCR followed. TCRdb analysed the multiplex PCR reads with MiXCR anew, one entry per CDR3 protein. The sample lists around 1.1 million distinct CDR3 sequences; approximately 35% were seen once. Material for sequencing was peripheral blood or thyroid tissue (not recorded which). This chain connects TRBV29-1 to TRBJ2-2; the D gene is possibly TRBD2 (6 bases). The source of this sequence is an adult man with Graves' hyperthyroidism. In DNA, the CDR3 is TGCAGCGTTGTATCGGGGGAAAGAGACACCGGGGAGCTGTTTTTT. Translation gives CSVVSGERDTGELFF.